The clone carrying this T cell receptor (beta chain) appeared a few times. The antigen is undetermined. The sample belongs to a study of cytomegalovirus exposure and HLA in healthy donors. Study-level points and caveats: Reports indicate that TCR beta sequences accurately predicted the HLA-A and HLA-B alleles of most subjects. Sequencing depth roughly uniform across donors was assumed in presence/absence analyses.

The primer mix had 60 Vbeta and 13 Jbeta primers. The table came from immunoSEQ multiplex PCR; TCRdb's copy has only in-frame clones and leaves some out. The sample comprises around 180,000 clones, 75% to 85% of which are singletons, and roughly 1.5% rests with the top ten. The CDR3 is made up of 15 amino acids. Germline V gene lookup returns CDR1 MNHNS and CDR2 SASEGT. The V segment lost 5 bases and the J segment 0 bases; nucleotides outside the gene matches: 3. The material sequenced was PBMCs. The receptor was derived from a woman between 50 and 59 years old in good health and CMV-seronegative. V is TRBV6-1 and J is TRBJ1-4; 7 nucleotides align to TRBD1. For the CDR3, the DNA is TGTGCCAGCAGTAGGGGGCCAGCAACTAATGAAAAACTGTTTTTT. Amino acids: CASSRGPATNEKLFF.